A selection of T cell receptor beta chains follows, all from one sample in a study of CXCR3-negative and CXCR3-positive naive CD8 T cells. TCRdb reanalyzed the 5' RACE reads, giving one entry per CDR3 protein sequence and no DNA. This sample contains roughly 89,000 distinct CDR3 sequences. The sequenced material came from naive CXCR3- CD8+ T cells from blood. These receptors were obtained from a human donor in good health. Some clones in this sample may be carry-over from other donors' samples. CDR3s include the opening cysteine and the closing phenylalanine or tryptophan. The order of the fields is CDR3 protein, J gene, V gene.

cdr3_aa: CASSLGDLGFKNIQYF; j_call: TRBJ2-4; v_call: TRBV28
cdr3_aa: CASSLTPGQGSDTQYF; j_call: TRBJ2-3; v_call: TRBV14
cdr3_aa: CASSQSVNQPQHF; j_call: TRBJ1-5; v_call: TRBV27
cdr3_aa: CASSPEVEKLFF; j_call: TRBJ1-4; v_call: TRBV7-9
cdr3_aa: CASSYQVNTEAFF; j_call: TRBJ1-1; v_call: TRBV5-1
cdr3_aa: CASSQVGSGTWELFF; j_call: TRBJ2-2; v_call: TRBV14
cdr3_aa: CASTERGQNEQYF; j_call: TRBJ2-7; v_call: TRBV2
cdr3_aa: CASSSQYTGELFF; j_call: TRBJ2-2; v_call: TRBV11-3
cdr3_aa: CASSPRTGINQPQHF; j_call: TRBJ1-5; v_call: TRBV5-1
cdr3_aa: CASSSPGTGQNQPQHF; j_call: TRBJ1-5; v_call: TRBV28
cdr3_aa: CSVVLGTTYTDTQYF; j_call: TRBJ2-3; v_call: TRBV29-1
cdr3_aa: CASSLYTGTSEQYF; j_call: TRBJ2-7; v_call: TRBV4-3
cdr3_aa: CASSLGTGLYEQYF; j_call: TRBJ2-7; v_call: TRBV28
cdr3_aa: CASSLDSGYHEQYF; j_call: TRBJ2-7; v_call: TRBV7-9
cdr3_aa: CSVRLDSYNEQFF; j_call: TRBJ2-1; v_call: TRBV29-1
cdr3_aa: CSVASLAGAGGNEQFF; j_call: TRBJ2-1; v_call: TRBV29-1
cdr3_aa: CAIRLTSGGMETQYF; j_call: TRBJ2-5; v_call: TRBV10-3
cdr3_aa: CAKCHGRSSYEQYF; j_call: TRBJ2-7; v_call: TRBV28
cdr3_aa: CASSLLTGELFF; j_call: TRBJ2-2; v_call: TRBV7-8
cdr3_aa: CSVGQSTYEQYF; j_call: TRBJ2-7; v_call: TRBV29-1
cdr3_aa: CSALAPSYNEQFF; j_call: TRBJ2-1; v_call: TRBV29-1
cdr3_aa: CASSLEILTGRGYQETQYF; j_call: TRBJ2-5; v_call: TRBV5-5
cdr3_aa: CASSLSSGGLYEQYF; j_call: TRBJ2-7; v_call: TRBV7-2
cdr3_aa: CSVGRLGQNHYEQYF; j_call: TRBJ2-7; v_call: TRBV29-1
cdr3_aa: CSASWTGVTEAFF; j_call: TRBJ1-1; v_call: TRBV20-1
cdr3_aa: CAITLAGVSTDTQYF; j_call: TRBJ2-3; v_call: TRBV7-2
cdr3_aa: CASSSDFKSTDTQYF; j_call: TRBJ2-3; v_call: TRBV7-9
cdr3_aa: CASSQGGQGPDTQYF; j_call: TRBJ2-3; v_call: TRBV4-1
cdr3_aa: CASSLLGGANTIYF; j_call: TRBJ1-3; v_call: TRBV7-2
cdr3_aa: CASSLPIQGAAETQYF; j_call: TRBJ2-5; v_call: TRBV7-6
cdr3_aa: CASSPWTRDNEQFF; j_call: TRBJ2-1; v_call: TRBV28
cdr3_aa: CASSQRSTYEQYF; j_call: TRBJ2-7; v_call: TRBV28
cdr3_aa: CASDPSNTGELFF; j_call: TRBJ2-2; v_call: TRBV28
cdr3_aa: CASSSSGTPQETQYF; j_call: TRBJ2-5; v_call: TRBV21-1
cdr3_aa: CASSVEWGGEQFF; j_call: TRBJ2-1; v_call: TRBV10-1
cdr3_aa: CSVTGQGAEQYF; j_call: TRBJ2-7; v_call: TRBV29-1
cdr3_aa: CASSLSGGAYNEQFF; j_call: TRBJ2-1; v_call: TRBV7-3
cdr3_aa: CASSHRDRGRYEQYF; j_call: TRBJ2-7; v_call: TRBV14
cdr3_aa: CASSFPGGSEQYF; j_call: TRBJ2-7; v_call: TRBV12-3/TRBV12-4
cdr3_aa: CASSPTTAGEKYF; j_call: TRBJ2-7; v_call: TRBV14
cdr3_aa: CASSQDPTEDFYEQYF; j_call: TRBJ2-7; v_call: TRBV4-1
cdr3_aa: CSAEATSGNTEAFF; j_call: TRBJ1-1; v_call: TRBV20-1
cdr3_aa: CASSGTALYEQYF; j_call: TRBJ2-7; v_call: TRBV7-9
cdr3_aa: CASSFAAGNYNEQFF; j_call: TRBJ2-1; v_call: TRBV11-1
cdr3_aa: CASSYNSGANVLTF; j_call: TRBJ2-6; v_call: TRBV6-2/TRBV6-3
cdr3_aa: CSARDRLRVAGVGGFMTDTQYF; j_call: TRBJ2-3; v_call: TRBV20-1
cdr3_aa: CASSQDQTSGTEYEQFF; j_call: TRBJ2-1; v_call: TRBV3-1
cdr3_aa: CASSYGVSASEQYF; j_call: TRBJ2-7; v_call: TRBV7-2
cdr3_aa: CASSWEVVGDTQYF; j_call: TRBJ2-3; v_call: TRBV7-8
cdr3_aa: CSVEEGPRLSGANVLTF; j_call: TRBJ2-6; v_call: TRBV29-1
cdr3_aa: CASSQSRASGQDNEQFF; j_call: TRBJ2-1; v_call: TRBV23-1
cdr3_aa: CASSLGGAHQPQHF; j_call: TRBJ1-5; v_call: TRBV7-9
cdr3_aa: CASSEKTYEQYF; j_call: TRBJ2-7; v_call: TRBV2